Listed here is a single T cell receptor (beta chain). Its antigen remains undetermined. Per-base quality was not reported, and no clone a single base away is much larger than it. This record comes from a study of T cell changes during pregnancy in multiple sclerosis (dated by TCRdb to the late 2010s). Study-wide context: Changes in the T cell repertoire over the course of pregnancy were examined in this study in women with multiple sclerosis.

Preparation of the library involved the immunoSEQ multiplex PCR assay. This immuneACCESS table, as held by TCRdb, lists in-frame sequences with V and J called but not all clones. Of the missing ones, under half trace to an unresolved V gene in checked studies; the others have no known cause. This sample has some 31,000 clones in its table, and 80% to 90% of those were observed once. The ten largest make up 6.9% of the sample. The TCR comes from a female donor with multiple sclerosis, enrolled in a pregnancy study. The source was CD8+ T cells from peripheral blood mononuclear cells, collected in the second trimester of pregnancy.

The CDR3 protein is CASNPTGSNQPQHF. The bases are TGTGCCAGCAACCCGACAGGTTCTAATCAGCCCCAGCATTTT. The chain is assembled from TRBV2 and TRBJ1-5, with a tentative D gene TRBD1 over 6 matching bases. From the cysteine through the phenylalanine, the CDR3 covers 14 amino acids. The read is trimmed to its CDR3 DNA, 42 bases read in frame from base 1. Trimming takes 7 bases from V and 4 bases from J, and the germline ends sit 14 bases apart. Per the germline V gene, SNHLY is the CDR1 and FYNNEI is the CDR2.